The present entry profiles one T cell receptor beta chain with its context. Its target is not known. This entry comes from a study of T cell repertoires in cytomegalovirus infection. Study overall: Public TCR beta signatures marked donors with CMV infection and the matching HLA.

The CDR3 has 16 amino acids. Germline V gives CDR1 SGHVS, CDR2 FQNEAQ. Trimming removed 4 bases from V and 8 bases from J, with 23 bases in between. Whole-study results and caveats: Carriers of CMV plus the relevant HLA were identified by cumulative public TCR beta family frequency. In two of eight donors, the top clonotype was HLA-C-restricted CMV-specific.

A single record per CDR3 protein comes from TCRdb applying MiXCR to the reads. The sample shows 150,000 to 190,000 distinct CDR3 sequences, less than 25% of them seen only once. This sequence originates from a human donor in good health (CMV status not recorded). Some clones in this sample may be carry-over from other donors' samples. Sequencing was carried out using PBMCs. The chain recombines TRBV7-8 with TRBJ1-2; D gene unclear. CDR3 amino acids: CASSYRRGKNSEGYTF. The CDR3 bases are TGTGCCAGCAGCTATCGCCGGGGAAAGAATTCGGAGGGCTACACCTTC.